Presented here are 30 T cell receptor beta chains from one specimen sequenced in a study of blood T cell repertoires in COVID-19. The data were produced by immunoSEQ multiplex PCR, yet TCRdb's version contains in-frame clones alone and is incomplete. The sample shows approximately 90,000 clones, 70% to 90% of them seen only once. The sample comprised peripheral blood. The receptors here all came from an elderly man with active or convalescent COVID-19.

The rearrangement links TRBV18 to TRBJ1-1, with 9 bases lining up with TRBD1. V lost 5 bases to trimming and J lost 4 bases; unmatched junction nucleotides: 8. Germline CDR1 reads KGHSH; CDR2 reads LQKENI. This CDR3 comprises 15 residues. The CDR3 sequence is CASSETGGGLTEAFF. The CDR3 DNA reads TGTGCCAGCTCAGAAACAGGGGGCGGACTCACTGAAGCTTTCTTT.

CDR3 sequence (DNA): TGCGCCAGCAGAGAGAAAATGAACACTGAAGCTTTCTTT. This gives the protein CASREKMNTEAFF. The V call is TRBV5-1, the J call TRBJ1-1; no definite D call. The CDR3 is made up of 13 amino acids. CDR1 is SGHRS and CDR2 is YFSETQ in the germline V gene. Trimming removed 5 bases at V and 0 bases at J, with 8 bases between.

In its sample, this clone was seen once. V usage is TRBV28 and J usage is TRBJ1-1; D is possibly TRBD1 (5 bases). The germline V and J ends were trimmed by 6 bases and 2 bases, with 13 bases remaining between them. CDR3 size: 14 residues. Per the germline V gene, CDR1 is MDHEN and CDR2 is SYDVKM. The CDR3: CASSPGQSNTEAFF. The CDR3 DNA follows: TGTGCCAGCAGCCCAGGGCAGTCAAACACTGAAGCTTTCTTT.

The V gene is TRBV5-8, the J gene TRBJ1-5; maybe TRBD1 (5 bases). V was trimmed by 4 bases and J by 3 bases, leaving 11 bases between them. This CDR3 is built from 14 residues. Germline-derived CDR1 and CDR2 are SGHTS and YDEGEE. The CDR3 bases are TGTGCCAGCAGCGGCGGGACTTTCAATCAGCCCCAGCATTTT. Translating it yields CASSGGTFNQPQHF.

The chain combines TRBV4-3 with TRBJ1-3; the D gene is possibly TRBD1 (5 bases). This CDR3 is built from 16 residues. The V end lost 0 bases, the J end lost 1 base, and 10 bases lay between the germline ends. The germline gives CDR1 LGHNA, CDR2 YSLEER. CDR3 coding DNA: TGCGCCAGCAGCCAAGATAGACGACAGTCTGGAAACACCATATATTTT. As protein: CASSQDRRQSGNTIYF.

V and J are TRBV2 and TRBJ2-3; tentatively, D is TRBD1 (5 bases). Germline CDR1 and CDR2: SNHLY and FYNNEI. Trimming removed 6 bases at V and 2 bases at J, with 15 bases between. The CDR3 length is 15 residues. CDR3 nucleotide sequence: TGTGCCAGCAGCCCAGGGTCCCTTTTCACAGATACGCAGTATTTT. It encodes CASSPGSLFTDTQYF.

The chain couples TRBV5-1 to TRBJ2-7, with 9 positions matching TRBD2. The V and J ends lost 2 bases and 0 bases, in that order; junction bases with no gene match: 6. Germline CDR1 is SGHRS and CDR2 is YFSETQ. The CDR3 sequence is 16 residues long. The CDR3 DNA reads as TGCGCCAGCAGCTTTACTAGCGGGTATAGCTCCTACGAGCAGTACTTC. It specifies CASSFTSGYSSYEQYF.

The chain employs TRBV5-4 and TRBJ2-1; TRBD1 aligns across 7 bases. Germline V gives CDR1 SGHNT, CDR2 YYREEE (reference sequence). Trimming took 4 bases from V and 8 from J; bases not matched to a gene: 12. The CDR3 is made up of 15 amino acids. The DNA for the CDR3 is TGTGCCAGCAGCCTGATACAGGGGAAGTACGATGAGCAGTTCTTC. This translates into CASSLIQGKYDEQFF.

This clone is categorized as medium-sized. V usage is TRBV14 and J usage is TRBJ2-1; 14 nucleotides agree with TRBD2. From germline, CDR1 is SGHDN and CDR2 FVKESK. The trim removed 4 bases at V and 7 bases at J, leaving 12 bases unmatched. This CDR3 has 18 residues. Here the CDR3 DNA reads TGTGCCAGCAGCCCCCACGGCCGACTAGCGGGAGGGCCTAATGAGCAGTTCTTC. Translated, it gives CASSPHGRLAGGPNEQFF. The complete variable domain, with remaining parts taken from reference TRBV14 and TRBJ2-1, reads EAGVTQFPSHSVIEKGQTVTLRCDPISGHDNLYWYRRVMGKEIKFLLHFVKESKQDESGMPNNRFLAERTGGTYSTLKVQPAELEDSGVYFCASSPHGRLAGGPNEQFFGPGTRLTVL.

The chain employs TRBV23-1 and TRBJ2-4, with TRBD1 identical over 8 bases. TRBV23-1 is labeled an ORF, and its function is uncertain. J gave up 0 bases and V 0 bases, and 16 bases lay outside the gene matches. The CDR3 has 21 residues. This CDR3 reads CASSQSRRQGREGLAKNIQYF. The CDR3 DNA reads TGCGCCAGCAGTCAATCGCGGAGACAGGGGCGCGAAGGACTAGCCAAAAACATTCAGTACTTC.

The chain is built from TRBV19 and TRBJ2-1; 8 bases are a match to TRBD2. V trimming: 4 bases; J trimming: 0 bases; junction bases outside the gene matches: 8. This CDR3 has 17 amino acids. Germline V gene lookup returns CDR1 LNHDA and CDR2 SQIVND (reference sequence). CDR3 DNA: TGTGCCAGTAGTAATCCCACTAGCGGAGGCTCCTACAATGAGCAGTTCTTC. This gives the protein CASSNPTSGGSYNEQFF.

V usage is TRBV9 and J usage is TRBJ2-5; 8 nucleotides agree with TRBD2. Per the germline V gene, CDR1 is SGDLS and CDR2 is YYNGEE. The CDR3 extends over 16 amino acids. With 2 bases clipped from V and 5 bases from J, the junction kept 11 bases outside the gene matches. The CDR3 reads CASSVGPGTRAETQYF. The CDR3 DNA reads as TGTGCCAGCAGCGTCGGCCCCGGGACTAGGGCGGAGACCCAGTACTTC.

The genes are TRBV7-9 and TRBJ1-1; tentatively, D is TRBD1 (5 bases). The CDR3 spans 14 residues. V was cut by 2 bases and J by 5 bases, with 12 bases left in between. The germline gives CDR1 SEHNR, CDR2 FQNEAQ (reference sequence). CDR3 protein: CASSLYQRGTEAFF. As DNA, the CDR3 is TGTGCCAGCAGCTTATATCAGCGGGGGACTGAAGCTTTCTTT.

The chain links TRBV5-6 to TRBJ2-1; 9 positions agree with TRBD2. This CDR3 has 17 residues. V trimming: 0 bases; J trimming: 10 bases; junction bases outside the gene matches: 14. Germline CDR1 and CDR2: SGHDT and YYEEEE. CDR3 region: CASSLEMSRTSVEEQFF. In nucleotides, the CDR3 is TGTGCCAGCAGCTTGGAAATGAGCCGGACTAGCGTAGAAGAGCAGTTCTTC.

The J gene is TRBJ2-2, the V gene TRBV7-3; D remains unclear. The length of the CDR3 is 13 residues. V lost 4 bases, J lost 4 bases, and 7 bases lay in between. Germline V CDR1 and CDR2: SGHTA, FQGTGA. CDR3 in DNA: TGTGCCAGCAGCTCCTATGGCACCGGGGAGCTGTTTTTT. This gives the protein CASSSYGTGELFF.

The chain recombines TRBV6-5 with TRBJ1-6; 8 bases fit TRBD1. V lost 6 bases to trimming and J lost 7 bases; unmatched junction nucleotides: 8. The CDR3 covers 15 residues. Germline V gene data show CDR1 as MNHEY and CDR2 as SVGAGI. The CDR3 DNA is TGTGCCAGCAGCTTCGGACAGGGAGGAAATTCACCCCTCCACTTT. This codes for CASSFGQGGNSPLHF.

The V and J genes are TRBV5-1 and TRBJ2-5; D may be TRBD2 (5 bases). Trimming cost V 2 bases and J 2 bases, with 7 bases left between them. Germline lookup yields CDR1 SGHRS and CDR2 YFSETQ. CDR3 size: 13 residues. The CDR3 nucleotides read TGCGCCAGCAGCTTTCCGGGACAAGAGACCCAGTACTTC. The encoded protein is CASSFPGQETQYF.

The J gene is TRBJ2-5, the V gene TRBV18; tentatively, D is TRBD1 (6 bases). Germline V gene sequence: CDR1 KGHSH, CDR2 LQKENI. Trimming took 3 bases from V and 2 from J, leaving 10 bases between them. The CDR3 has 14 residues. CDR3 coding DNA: TGTGCCAGCTCACCGGGGACACGACAAGAGACCCAGTACTTC. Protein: CASSPGTRQETQYF. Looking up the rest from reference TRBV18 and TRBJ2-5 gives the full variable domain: NAGVMQNPRHLVRRRGQEARLRCSPMKGHSHVYWYRQLPEEGLKFMVYLQKENIIDESGMPKERFSAEFPKEGPSILRIQQVVRGDSAAYFCASSPGTRQETQYFGPGTRLLVL.

This CDR3 reads CASSKAPPGEQYF. CDR3 coding DNA: TGTGCCAGCAGCAAGGCCCCGCCGGGTGAGCAGTACTTC. The V gene is TRBV5-6, the J gene TRBJ2-7; D is unclear. CDR1 and CDR2 from the germline V gene are SGHDT and YYEEEE. This CDR3 comprises 13 residues. V gave up 4 bases and J gave up 7 bases, with 15 bases separating them.

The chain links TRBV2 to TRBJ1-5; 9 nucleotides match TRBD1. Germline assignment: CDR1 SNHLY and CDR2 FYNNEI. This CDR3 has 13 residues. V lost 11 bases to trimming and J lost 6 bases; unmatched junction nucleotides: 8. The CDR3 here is CAGGQGVGQPQHF. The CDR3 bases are TGTGCCGGGGGACAGGGAGTGGGTCAGCCCCAGCATTTT.

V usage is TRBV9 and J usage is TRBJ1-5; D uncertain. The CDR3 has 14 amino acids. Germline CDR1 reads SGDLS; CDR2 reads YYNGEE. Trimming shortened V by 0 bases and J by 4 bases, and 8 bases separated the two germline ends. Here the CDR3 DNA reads TGTGCCAGCAGCGTAGATAGCGAGAATCAGCCCCAGCATTTT. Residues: CASSVDSENQPQHF.

The CDR3 coding sequence is TGTGCCACCAGTGATCCGAAACATACAGATACGCAGTATTTT. This sequence encodes CATSDPKHTDTQYF. The chain links TRBV24-1 to TRBJ2-3, with D uncertain. The germline V gene has CDR1 KGHDR and CDR2 SFDVKD. V was clipped by 3 bases and J by 3 bases, with 9 bases between them. This CDR3 spans 14 amino acids.

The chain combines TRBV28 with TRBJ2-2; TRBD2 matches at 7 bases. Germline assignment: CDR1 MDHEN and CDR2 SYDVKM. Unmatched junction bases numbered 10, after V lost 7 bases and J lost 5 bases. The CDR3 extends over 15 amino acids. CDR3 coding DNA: TGTGCCAGCAATCAGCGGGGTGGCCTTACCGGGGAGCTGTTTTTT. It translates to CASNQRGGLTGELFF. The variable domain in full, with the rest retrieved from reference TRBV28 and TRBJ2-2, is DVKVTQSSRYLVKRTGEKVFLECVQDMDHENMFWYRQDPGLGLRLIYFSYDVKMKEKGDIPEGYSVSREKKERFSLILESASTNQTSMYLCASNQRGGLTGELFFGEGSRLTVL.

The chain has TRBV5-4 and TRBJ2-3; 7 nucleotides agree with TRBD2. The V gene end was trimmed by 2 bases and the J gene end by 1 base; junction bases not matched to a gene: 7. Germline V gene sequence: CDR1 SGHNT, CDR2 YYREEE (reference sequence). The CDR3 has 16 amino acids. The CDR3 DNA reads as TGTGCCAGCAGCTTACGAAGCAGCGGGGGCACAGATACGCAGTATTTT. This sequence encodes CASSLRSSGGTDTQYF.

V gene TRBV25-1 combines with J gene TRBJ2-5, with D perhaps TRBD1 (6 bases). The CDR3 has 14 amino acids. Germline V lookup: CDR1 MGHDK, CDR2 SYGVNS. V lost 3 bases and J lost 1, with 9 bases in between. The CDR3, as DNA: TGTGCCAGCAGTGATTCAGGGGCCCAAGAGACCCAGTACTTC. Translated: CASSDSGAQETQYF.

The CDR3 nucleotides read TGTGCCAGCAGCCCGGGACAGATCTATGGCTACACCTTC. Its translation: CASSPGQIYGYTF. The chain employs TRBV11-2 and TRBJ1-2; 7 nucleotides align to TRBD1. Germline V gene sequence: CDR1 SGHAT, CDR2 FQNNGV. The V and J ends lost 5 bases and 4 bases, in that order; junction bases with no gene match: 4. CDR3 length: 13 amino acids.

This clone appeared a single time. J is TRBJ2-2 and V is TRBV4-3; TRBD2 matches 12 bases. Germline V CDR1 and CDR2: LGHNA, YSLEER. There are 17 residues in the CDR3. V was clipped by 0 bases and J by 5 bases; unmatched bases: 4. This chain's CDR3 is CASSQESSGRGTGELFF. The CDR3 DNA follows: TGCGCCAGCAGCCAAGAGTCTAGCGGGAGGGGAACCGGGGAGCTGTTTTTT.

In DNA, the CDR3 is TGTGCCAGCAGCCAAGCGGCGGGTTTAGATCAGCCCCAGCATTTT. It specifies CASSQAAGLDQPQHF. The rearrangement uses TRBV4-2 and TRBJ1-5, with D uncertain. Trimming stripped 1 base from V and 5 bases from J, with 12 bases between. Germline V gene sequence: CDR1 LGHNA, CDR2 YNFKEQ. This CDR3 is 15 amino acids long.

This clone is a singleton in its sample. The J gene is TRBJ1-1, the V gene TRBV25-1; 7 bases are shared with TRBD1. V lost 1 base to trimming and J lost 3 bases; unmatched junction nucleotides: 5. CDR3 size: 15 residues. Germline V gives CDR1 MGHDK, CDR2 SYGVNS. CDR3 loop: CASSESHRGDTEAFF. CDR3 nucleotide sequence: TGTGCCAGCAGTGAATCCCACAGGGGCGACACTGAAGCTTTCTTT.

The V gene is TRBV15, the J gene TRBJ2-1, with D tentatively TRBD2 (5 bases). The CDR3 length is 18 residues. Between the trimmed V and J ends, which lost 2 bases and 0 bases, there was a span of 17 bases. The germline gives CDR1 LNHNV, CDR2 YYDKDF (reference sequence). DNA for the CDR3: TGTGCCACCAGCAGAACCCGTGTGAGCGGTAGCTCCTACAATGAGCAGTTCTTC. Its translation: CATSRTRVSGSSYNEQFF.